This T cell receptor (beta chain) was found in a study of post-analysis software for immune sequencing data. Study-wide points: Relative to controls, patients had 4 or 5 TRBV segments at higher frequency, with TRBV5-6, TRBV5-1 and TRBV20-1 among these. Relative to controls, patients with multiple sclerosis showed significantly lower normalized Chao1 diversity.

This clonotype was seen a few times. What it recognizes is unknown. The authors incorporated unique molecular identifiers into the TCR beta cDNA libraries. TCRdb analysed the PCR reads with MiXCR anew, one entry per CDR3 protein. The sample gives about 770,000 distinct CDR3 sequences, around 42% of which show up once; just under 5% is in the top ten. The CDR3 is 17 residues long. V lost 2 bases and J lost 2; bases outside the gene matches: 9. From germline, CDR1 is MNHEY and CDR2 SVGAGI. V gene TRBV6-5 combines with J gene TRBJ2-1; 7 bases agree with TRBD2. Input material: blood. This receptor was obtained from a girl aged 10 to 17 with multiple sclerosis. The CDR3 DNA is TGTGCCAGCAGTTACGACGGACTAGTGTTCCCCTACAATGAGCAGTTCTTC. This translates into CASSYDGLVFPYNEQFF.